Described below is a single TCR beta chain sequence and its context. The table came from immunoSEQ multiplex PCR; TCRdb's copy has only in-frame clones and leaves some out. The top ten hold around 12% of the sample, which has 490,000 or so clones, 79% seen once. The sample is drawn from a study of shared clonotypes between healthy human individuals. Germline V lookup: CDR1 SNHLY, CDR2 FYNNEI. V shed 6 bases, J shed 4 bases, and the junction held 8 bases outside the gene matches. The CDR3 extends over 16 amino acids. Specimen: PBMCs. The receptor was isolated from a woman between 40 and 55 years old in good health. Some clones in this sample may be carry-over from other donors' samples. The genes are TRBV2 and TRBJ2-2, with 10 positions matching TRBD2. The CDR3 sequence is CASREREGLSTGELFF. The CDR3 bases are TGTGCCAGCAGAGAGCGGGAGGGCCTCAGCACCGGGGAGCTGTTTTTT.